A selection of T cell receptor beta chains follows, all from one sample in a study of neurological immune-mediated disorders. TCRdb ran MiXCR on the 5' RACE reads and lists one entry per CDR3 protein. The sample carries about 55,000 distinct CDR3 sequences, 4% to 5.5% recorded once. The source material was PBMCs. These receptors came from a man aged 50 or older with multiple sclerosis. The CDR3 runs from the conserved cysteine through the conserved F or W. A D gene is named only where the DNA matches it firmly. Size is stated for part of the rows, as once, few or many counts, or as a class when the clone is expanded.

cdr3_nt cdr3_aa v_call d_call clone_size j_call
TGTGCCAGCAGCTACAGGGGGAGCACCGGGGAGCTGTTTTTT CASSYRGSTGELFF TRBV27 TRBD1 . TRBJ2-2
TGTGCCAGCAGTTTATCAAGCGGGAGGCGGATAACAGATACGCAGTATTTT CASSLSSGRRITDTQYF TRBV28 TRBD2 many TRBJ2-3
TGTGCCAGCAGCCCCCGGACAGACTACAATGAGCAGTTCTTC CASSPRTDYNEQFF TRBV7-7 . once TRBJ2-1
TGCGCCAGCAGCCCTCAAGTTGGGGCTAATGAAAAACTGTTTTTT CASSPQVGANEKLFF TRBV5-1 . many TRBJ1-4
TGTGCCACCAGCAGAGAGGCGGGAGGGGGAGAGACCCAGTACTTC CATSREAGGGETQYF TRBV15 TRBD2 . TRBJ2-5
TGTGCCAGCAGCTACAGAGATAAAAACATTCAGTACTTC CASSYRDKNIQYF TRBV7-2 . many TRBJ2-4
TGTGCCGGTCAGGACTTAACGGATTCACCCCTCCACTTT CAGQDLTDSPLHF TRBV28 . . TRBJ1-6
TGTGCCAGCAGCTCTCCCGGGACATTGGTGGAGACCCAGTACTTC CASSSPGTLVETQYF TRBV5-5 . . TRBJ2-5
TGCAGTGCTGGACGCGATCAGCCCCAGCATTTT CSAGRDQPQHF TRBV20-1 . many TRBJ1-5
TGTGCCAGCAGCTTTAAGCGGGAGAGGGCTGAGCAGTTCTTC CASSFKRERAEQFF TRBV7-2 TRBD2 many TRBJ2-1
TGCAGCGTTACAGGGGGGGGTACCGGGGAGCTGTTTTTT CSVTGGGTGELFF TRBV29-1 . many TRBJ2-2
TGTGCCAGCAGCTTAATTAAGGACGAGCAGTACTTC CASSLIKDEQYF TRBV7-2 . many TRBJ2-7
TGCGCCAGCAGCTTGGGACTAGCGGGAGCACTGGGAAGCTCCTACGAGCAGTACTTC CASSLGLAGALGSSYEQYF TRBV5-1 TRBD2 many TRBJ2-7
TGTGCCAGCAGCTTAGATCCCTCTGGTGAGCAGTTCTTC CASSLDPSGEQFF TRBV7-6 . many TRBJ2-1
TGCAGTGCTAGAGGTTGGGCTAGCGCCTACAATGAGCAGTTCTTC CSARGWASAYNEQFF TRBV20-1 . many TRBJ2-1
TGTGCCAGCAGCTTAGGCGGGGAAAGTAGCCGGGCGGTTCAGCCCCAGCATTTT CASSLGGESSRAVQPQHF TRBV7-8 . many TRBJ1-5
TGTGCCAGCAGCTTATTCCGCCAGAACACTGAAGCTTTCTTT CASSLFRQNTEAFF TRBV7-8 . many TRBJ1-1
TGTGCCAGCAGCTTAGCGGGGGGGTACCAAGAGACCCAGTACTTC CASSLAGGYQETQYF TRBV5-6 TRBD2 many TRBJ2-5
TGCGCCAGCAGTGATCAGGGAAGAGCTTTCTTT CASSDQGRAFF TRBV10-2 . many TRBJ1-1
TGTGCCACCAGCAGAGCTTCCGGCCACTGGGGAAATACGCAGTATTTT CATSRASGHWGNTQYF TRBV15 . medium-sized TRBJ2-3
TGTGCCAGCAGTTTCCTAGGACAGGGTCGCACCGGGGAGCTGTTTTTT CASSFLGQGRTGELFF TRBV28 TRBD1 many TRBJ2-2
TGTGCCAGCAGTTTATTTGGGAGTCAGCCCCAGCATTTT CASSLFGSQPQHF TRBV27 . many TRBJ1-5
TGCAGTGCCCCAAGCTCTGGGGCCAACGTCCTGACTTTC CSAPSSGANVLTF TRBV20-1 . many TRBJ2-6
TGTGCTAGTGGTTTGGAATTGCAGCCCCAGAATTTT CASGLELQPQNF TRBV12-5 . many TRBJ1-5
TGCAGCGCTGAGCCCTACAATGAGCAGTTCTTC CSAEPYNEQFF TRBV29-1 . many TRBJ2-1
TGTGCCAGCTCACTAACGGATAGGGCGGACCCCTACGAGCAGTACTTC CASSLTDRADPYEQYF TRBV18 . many TRBJ2-7
TGTGCCAGCAGCCCCCACGCCAGGACCGGGGAGCTGTTTTTT CASSPHARTGELFF TRBV11-2 . many TRBJ2-2
TGTGCCAGCAGTCTTACAGGGGCGGTCGCTGAAGCTTTCTTT CASSLTGAVAEAFF TRBV12-3/TRBV12-4 TRBD1 many TRBJ1-1
TGCAGTGCTAGACCCGCGGGGGGGCGAGGTGTGACTAATGAAAAACTGTTTTTT CSARPAGGRGVTNEKLFF TRBV20-1 . many TRBJ1-4
TGCAGCGTTGAGAGTTGGGACCCTAACACCGGGGAGCTGTTTTTT CSVESWDPNTGELFF TRBV29-1 . many TRBJ2-2
TGCGCCAGCAGCTTGTCCAGCTCCGGGGAGCTGTTTTTT CASSLSSSGELFF TRBV5-1 . many TRBJ2-2